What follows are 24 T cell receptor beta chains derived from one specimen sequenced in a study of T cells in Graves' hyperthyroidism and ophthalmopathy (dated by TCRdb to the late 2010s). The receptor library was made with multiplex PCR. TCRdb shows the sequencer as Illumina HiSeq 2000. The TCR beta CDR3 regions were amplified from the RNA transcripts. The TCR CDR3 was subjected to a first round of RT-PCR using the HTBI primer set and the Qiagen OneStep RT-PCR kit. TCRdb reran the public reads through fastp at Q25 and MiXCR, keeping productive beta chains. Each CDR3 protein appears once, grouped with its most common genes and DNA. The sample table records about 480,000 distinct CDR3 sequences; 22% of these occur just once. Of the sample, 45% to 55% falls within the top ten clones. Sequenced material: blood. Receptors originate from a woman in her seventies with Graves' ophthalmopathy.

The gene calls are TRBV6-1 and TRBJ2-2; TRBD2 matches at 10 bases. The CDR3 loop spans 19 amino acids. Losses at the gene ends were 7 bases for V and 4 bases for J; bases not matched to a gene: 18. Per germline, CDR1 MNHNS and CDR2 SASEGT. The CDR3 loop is CASKKRVSGGFPSTGELFF. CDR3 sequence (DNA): TGTGCCAGCAAAAAAAGGGTTAGCGGGGGGTTCCCGAGCACCGGGGAGCTGTTTTTT.

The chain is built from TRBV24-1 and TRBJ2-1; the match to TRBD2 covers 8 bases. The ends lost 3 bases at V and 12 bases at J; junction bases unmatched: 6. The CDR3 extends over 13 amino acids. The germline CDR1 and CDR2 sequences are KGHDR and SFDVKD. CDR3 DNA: TGTGCCACCAGTGATCTAGGACTAGCAGCGCAGTTCTTC. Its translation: CATSDLGLAAQFF.

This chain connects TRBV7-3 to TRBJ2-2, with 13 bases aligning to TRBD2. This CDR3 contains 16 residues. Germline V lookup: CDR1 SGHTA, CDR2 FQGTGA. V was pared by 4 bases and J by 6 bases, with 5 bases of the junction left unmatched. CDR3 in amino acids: CASSYLLAGGAGELFF. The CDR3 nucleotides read TGTGCCAGCAGCTATTTACTAGCGGGAGGGGCCGGGGAGCTGTTTTTT.

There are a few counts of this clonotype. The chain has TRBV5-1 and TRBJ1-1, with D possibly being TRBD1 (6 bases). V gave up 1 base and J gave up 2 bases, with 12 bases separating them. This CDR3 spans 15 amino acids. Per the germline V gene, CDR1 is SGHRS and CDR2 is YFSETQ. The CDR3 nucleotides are TGCGCCAGCAGCTTGCGGTGGGGGGGCAACACTGAAGCTTTCTTT. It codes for CASSLRWGGNTEAFF.

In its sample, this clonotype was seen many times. This CDR3 is CAWRTQGLTEAFF. CDR3 DNA sequence: TGTGCCTGGAGGACACAGGGGCTAACTGAAGCTTTCTTT. This sequence joins TRBV30 and TRBJ1-1; 7 positions match TRBD1. CDR1 and CDR2 from the germline V gene are GTSNPN and SVGIG (reference sequence). J gave up 5 bases and V 3 bases, and 6 bases lay outside the gene matches. The CDR3 totals 13 residues. Variable domain in full (rest from reference TRBV30 and TRBJ1-1): SQTIHQWPATLVQPVGSPLSLECTVEGTSNPNLYWYRQAAGRGLQLLFYSVGIGQISSEVPQNLSASRPQDRQFILSSKKLLLSDSGFYLCAWRTQGLTEAFFGQGTRLTVV.

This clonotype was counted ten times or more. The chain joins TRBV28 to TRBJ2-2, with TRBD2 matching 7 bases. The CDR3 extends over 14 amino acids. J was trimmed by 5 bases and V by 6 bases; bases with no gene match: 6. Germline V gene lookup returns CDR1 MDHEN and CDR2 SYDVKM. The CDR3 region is CASRTGGATGELFF. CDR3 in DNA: TGTGCCAGCAGAACGGGAGGCGCGACCGGGGAGCTGTTTTTT. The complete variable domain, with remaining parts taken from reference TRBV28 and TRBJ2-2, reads DVKVTQSSRYLVKRTGEKVFLECVQDMDHENMFWYRQDPGLGLRLIYFSYDVKMKEKGDIPEGYSVSREKKERFSLILESASTNQTSMYLCASRTGGATGELFFGEGSRLTVL.

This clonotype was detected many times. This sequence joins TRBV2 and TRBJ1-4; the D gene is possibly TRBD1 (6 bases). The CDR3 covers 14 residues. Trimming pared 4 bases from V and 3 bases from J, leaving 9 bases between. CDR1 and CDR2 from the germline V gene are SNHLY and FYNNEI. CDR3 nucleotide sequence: TGTGCCAGCAGTGCAGGGACATCTAATGAAAAACTGTTTTTT. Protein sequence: CASSAGTSNEKLFF.

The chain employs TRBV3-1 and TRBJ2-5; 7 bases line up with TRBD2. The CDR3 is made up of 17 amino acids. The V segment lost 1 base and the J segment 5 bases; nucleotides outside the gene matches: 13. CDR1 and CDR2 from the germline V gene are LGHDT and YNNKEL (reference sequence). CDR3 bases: TGTGCCAGCAGCCAAGTGGCTAGCGGAGCCCTAGGGGAGACCCAGTACTTC. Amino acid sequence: CASSQVASGALGETQYF.

CDR3 bases: TGTGCCAGCAGTATAAGGACAGGGAATAGCAATCAGCCCCAGCATTTT. This translates into CASSIRTGNSNQPQHF. The chain uses TRBV28 and TRBJ1-5, with TRBD1 identical over 8 bases. The junction had 6 bases not matched to a gene; V was cut back by 5 bases and J by 0 bases. The CDR3 has 16 amino acids. Germline assignment: CDR1 MDHEN and CDR2 SYDVKM.

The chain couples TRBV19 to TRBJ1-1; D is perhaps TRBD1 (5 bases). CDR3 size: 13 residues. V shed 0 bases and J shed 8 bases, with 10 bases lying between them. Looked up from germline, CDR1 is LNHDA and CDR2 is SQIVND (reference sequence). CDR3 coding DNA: TGTGCCAGTAGTATAGATCGGAAGGGGGAAGCTTTCTTT. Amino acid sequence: CASSIDRKGEAFF.

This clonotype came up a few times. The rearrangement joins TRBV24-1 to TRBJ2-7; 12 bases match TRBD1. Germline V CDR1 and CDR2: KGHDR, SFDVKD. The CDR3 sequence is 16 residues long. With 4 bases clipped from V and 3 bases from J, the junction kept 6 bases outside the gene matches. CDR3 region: CATSDYGTGGFYEQYF. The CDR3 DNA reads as TGTGCCACCAGTGACTACGGGACAGGGGGCTTCTACGAGCAGTACTTC.

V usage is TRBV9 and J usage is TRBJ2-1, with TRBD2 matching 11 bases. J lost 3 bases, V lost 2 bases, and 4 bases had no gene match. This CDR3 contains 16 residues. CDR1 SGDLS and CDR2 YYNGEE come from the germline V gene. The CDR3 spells CASSVGLADYYNEQFF. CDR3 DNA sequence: TGTGCCAGCAGCGTGGGACTAGCGGACTACTACAATGAGCAGTTCTTC.

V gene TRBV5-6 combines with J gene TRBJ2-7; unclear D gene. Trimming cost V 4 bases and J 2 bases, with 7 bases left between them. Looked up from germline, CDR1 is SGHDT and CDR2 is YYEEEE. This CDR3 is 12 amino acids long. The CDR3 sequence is CASSRPAYEQYF. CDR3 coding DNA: TGTGCCAGCAGCAGACCCGCCTACGAGCAGTACTTC. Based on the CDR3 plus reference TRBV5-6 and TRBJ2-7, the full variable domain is DAGVTQSPTHLIKTRGQQVTLRCSPKSGHDTVSWYQQALGQGPQFIFQYYEEEERQRGNFPDRFSGHQFPNYSSELNVNALLLGDSALYLCASSRPAYEQYFGPGTRLTVT.

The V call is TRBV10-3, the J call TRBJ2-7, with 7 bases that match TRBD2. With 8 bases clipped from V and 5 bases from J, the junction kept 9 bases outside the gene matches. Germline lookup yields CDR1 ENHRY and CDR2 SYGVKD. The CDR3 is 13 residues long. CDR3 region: CAIGIGGGDEQYF. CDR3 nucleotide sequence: TGTGCCATCGGGATTGGCGGGGGTGACGAGCAGTACTTC.

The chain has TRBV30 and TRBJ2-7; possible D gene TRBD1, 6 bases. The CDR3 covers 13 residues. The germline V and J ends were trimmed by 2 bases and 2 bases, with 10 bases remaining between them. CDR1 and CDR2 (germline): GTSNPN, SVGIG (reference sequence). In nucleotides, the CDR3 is TGTGCCTGGAGTTCAGGGGACGCCTACGAGCAGTACTTC. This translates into CAWSSGDAYEQYF.

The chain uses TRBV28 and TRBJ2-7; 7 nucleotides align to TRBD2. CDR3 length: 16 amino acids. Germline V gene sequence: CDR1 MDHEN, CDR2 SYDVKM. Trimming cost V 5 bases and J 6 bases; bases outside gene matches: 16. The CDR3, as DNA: TGTGCCAGCAGTAATGCGGCTGGCGGGAGACTTCTCGAGCAGTACTTC. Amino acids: CASSNAAGGRLLEQYF. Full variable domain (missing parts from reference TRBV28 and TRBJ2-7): DVKVTQSSRYLVKRTGEKVFLECVQDMDHENMFWYRQDPGLGLRLIYFSYDVKMKEKGDIPEGYSVSREKKERFSLILESASTNQTSMYLCASSNAAGGRLLEQYFGPGTRLTVT.

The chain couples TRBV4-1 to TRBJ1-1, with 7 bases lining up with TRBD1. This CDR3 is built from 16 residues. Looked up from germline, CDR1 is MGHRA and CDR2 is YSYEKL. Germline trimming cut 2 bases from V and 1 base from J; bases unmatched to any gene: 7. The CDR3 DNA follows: TGCGCCAGCAGCCAACGACAGGGCATTTCGAACACTGAAGCTTTCTTT. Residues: CASSQRQGISNTEAFF.

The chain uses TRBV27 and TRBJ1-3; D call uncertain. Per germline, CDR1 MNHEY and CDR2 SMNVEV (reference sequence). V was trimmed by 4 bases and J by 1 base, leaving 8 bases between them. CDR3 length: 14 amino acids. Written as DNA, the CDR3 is TGTGCCAGCAGTTCTCAGGCATCTGGAAACACCATATATTTT. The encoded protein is CASSSQASGNTIYF.

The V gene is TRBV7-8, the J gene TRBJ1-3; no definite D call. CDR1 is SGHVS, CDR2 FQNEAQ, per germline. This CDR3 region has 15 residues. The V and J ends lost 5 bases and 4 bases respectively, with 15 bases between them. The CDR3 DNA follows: TGTGCCAGCAGCATTTTAATAGGGTCGGGAAACACCATATATTTT. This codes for CASSILIGSGNTIYF.

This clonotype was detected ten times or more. The CDR3 loop reads CSASEQTGEEAFF. The CDR3 DNA reads TGCAGTGCTAGTGAACAGACGGGCGAGGAAGCTTTCTTT. The chain uses TRBV20-1 and TRBJ1-1; D not resolved. The V and J ends lost 3 bases and 8 bases respectively, with 16 bases between them. The CDR3 is made up of 13 amino acids. Germline V gene sequence: CDR1 DFQATT, CDR2 SNEGSKA (reference sequence).

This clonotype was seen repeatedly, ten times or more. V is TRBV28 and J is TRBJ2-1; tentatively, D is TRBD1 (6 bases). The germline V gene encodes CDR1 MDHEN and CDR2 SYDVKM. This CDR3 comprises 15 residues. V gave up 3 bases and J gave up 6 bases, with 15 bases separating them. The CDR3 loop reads CASSLTGRPSNEQFF. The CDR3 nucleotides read TGTGCCAGCAGTTTGACAGGTCGACCCTCCAATGAGCAGTTCTTC.

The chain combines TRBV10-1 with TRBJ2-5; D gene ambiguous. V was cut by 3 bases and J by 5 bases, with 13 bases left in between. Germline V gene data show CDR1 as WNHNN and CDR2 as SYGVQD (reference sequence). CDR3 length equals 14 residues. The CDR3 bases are TGCGCCAGCAGTGATTTGGGGTTCGGTGAGACCCAGTACTTC. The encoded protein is CASSDLGFGETQYF.

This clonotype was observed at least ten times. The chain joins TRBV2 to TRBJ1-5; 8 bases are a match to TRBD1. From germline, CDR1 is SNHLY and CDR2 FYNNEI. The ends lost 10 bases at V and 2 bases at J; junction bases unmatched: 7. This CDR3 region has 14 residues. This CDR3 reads CATSGGQGNQPQHF. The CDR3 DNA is TGTGCCACCTCAGGGGGACAGGGCAATCAGCCCCAGCATTTT.

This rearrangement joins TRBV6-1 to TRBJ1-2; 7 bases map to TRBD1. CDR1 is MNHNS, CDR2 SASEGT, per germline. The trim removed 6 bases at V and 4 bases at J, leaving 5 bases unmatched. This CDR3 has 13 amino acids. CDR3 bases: TGTGCCAGCAGCTCTGGACAGGTCTATGGCTACACCTTC. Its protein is CASSSGQVYGYTF.